A single sample gave rise to the 7 T cell receptor beta chains below, sequenced in a study of blood T cell repertoires in COVID-19. Here immunoSEQ multiplex PCR was the method, and the copy in TCRdb shows in-frame clones only, minus some. The data contain 80,000 to 100,000 clones, 65% to 90% of them singletons. Sequencing was carried out using peripheral blood. The receptors were sampled from a woman at least 80 years old with acute or convalescent COVID-19.

The chain recombines TRBV7-9 with TRBJ2-3, with D tentatively TRBD2 (5 bases). The CDR3 has 14 amino acids. Per the germline V gene, CDR1 is SEHNR and CDR2 is FQNEAQ (reference sequence). Trimming took 3 bases from V and 4 from J, leaving 11 bases between them. CDR3 DNA sequence: TGTGCCAGCAGCTTTGGAGGTGGGGCAGATACGCAGTATTTT. Its translation is CASSFGGGADTQYF.

This clone has only a few counts. The rearrangement links TRBV2 to TRBJ1-6; D not certain. The germline V gene has CDR1 SNHLY and CDR2 FYNNEI. The ends were cut back, 2 bases at V and 0 bases at J, with 11 bases in the middle. This CDR3 comprises 17 residues. As DNA, the CDR3 is TGTGCCAGCAGTGAACGGGCGGGAAGCTCCTATAATTCACCCCTCCACTTT. As protein: CASSERAGSSYNSPLHF.

CDR3 nucleotides: TGTGCCAGCAAATCTACAGGGGACGAGCAGTTCTTC. It encodes CASKSTGDEQFF. The chain joins TRBV6-5 to TRBJ2-1, with 7 bases identical to TRBD1. V lost 7 bases, J lost 10 bases, and 7 bases stayed unmatched. The CDR3 loop spans 12 amino acids. Germline V gene lookup returns CDR1 MNHEY and CDR2 SVGAGI.

The chain joins TRBV5-1 to TRBJ1-1; 7 bases map to TRBD1. V shed 0 bases, J shed 1 base, and the junction held 12 bases outside the gene matches. Germline lookup yields CDR1 SGHRS and CDR2 YFSETQ. The CDR3 sequence is 18 residues long. This chain's CDR3 is CASSLDLSGRGKNTEAFF. The DNA for the CDR3 is TGCGCCAGCAGCTTGGATCTCTCGGGCAGGGGGAAGAACACTGAAGCTTTCTTT.

The gene calls are TRBV10-3 and TRBJ2-7; D possibly corresponds to TRBD1 (6 bases). CDR1 ENHRY and CDR2 SYGVKD come from the germline V gene. Trimming left V 6 bases short and J 7 bases short, with 22 bases between. The length of the CDR3 is 15 residues. The DNA for the CDR3 is TGTGCCATCAGCAGGGACAAGAAAACTGCTAGGGAGCAGTACTTC. Translation: CAISRDKKTAREQYF.

This clone appeared once. The V and J genes are TRBV18 and TRBJ2-5, with a possible D match to TRBD2 (5 bases). V was clipped by 3 bases and J by 5 bases, with 10 bases between them. Germline V lookup: CDR1 KGHSH, CDR2 LQKENI. CDR3 size: 13 residues. CDR3 in amino acids: CASSPHRGETQYF. The CDR3 DNA follows: TGTGCCAGCTCACCCCATCGAGGGGAGACCCAGTACTTC.

In this sample, this clone turned up a few times. The chain recombines TRBV5-5 with TRBJ1-4; tentatively, D is TRBD1 (5 bases). Trimming left V 0 bases short and J 7 bases short, with 10 bases between. Germline CDR1 and CDR2: SGHKS and YYEKEE (reference sequence). The CDR3 length is 14 residues. The CDR3 spells CASSLVGGFEKLFF. The CDR3 DNA reads TGTGCCAGCAGCTTGGTTGGGGGGTTTGAAAAACTGTTTTTT.